This TCR beta chain is drawn from a study of blood T cell repertoires in COVID-19. Study-wide context: The origin of the acute and convalescent COVID-19 samples was the United States, Italy and Spain. T cells, B-cell-depleted T cells, or PBMCs provided the cDNA or gDNA that served as material.

Under the authors' procedure: Amplified reference gene primers provided the basis for estimating nucleated cell counts. Produced via immunoSEQ multiplex PCR; TCRdb's table is partial and in-frame only. That table supplies the V and J calls and clone size; D and trimming were determined from the DNA. Of roughly 210,000 clones listed, 84% are singletons. The V end lost 7 bases, the J end lost 5 bases, and 17 bases lay between the germline ends. Germline lookup yields CDR1 SQVTM and CDR2 ANQGSEA. The CDR3 consists of 13 residues. Seattle's cohort entered during active infection and was followed longitudinally.

The specimen was peripheral blood. The chain carries TRBV29-1 and TRBJ2-5; D ambiguous. The receptor was isolated from a woman aged 80 or over with COVID-19, enrolled during active disease. CDR3 DNA: TGCAGCGCCGCGACGGCCTCTAGGGAGACCCAGTACTTC. Translating gives CSAATASRETQYF. Full variable domain (remainder filled in from reference TRBV29-1 and TRBJ2-5): SAVISQKPSRDICQRGTSLTIQCQVDSQVTMMFWYRQQPGQSLTLIATANQGSEATYESGFVIDKFPISRPNLTFSTLTVSNMSPEDSSIYLCSAATASRETQYFGPGTRLLVL.